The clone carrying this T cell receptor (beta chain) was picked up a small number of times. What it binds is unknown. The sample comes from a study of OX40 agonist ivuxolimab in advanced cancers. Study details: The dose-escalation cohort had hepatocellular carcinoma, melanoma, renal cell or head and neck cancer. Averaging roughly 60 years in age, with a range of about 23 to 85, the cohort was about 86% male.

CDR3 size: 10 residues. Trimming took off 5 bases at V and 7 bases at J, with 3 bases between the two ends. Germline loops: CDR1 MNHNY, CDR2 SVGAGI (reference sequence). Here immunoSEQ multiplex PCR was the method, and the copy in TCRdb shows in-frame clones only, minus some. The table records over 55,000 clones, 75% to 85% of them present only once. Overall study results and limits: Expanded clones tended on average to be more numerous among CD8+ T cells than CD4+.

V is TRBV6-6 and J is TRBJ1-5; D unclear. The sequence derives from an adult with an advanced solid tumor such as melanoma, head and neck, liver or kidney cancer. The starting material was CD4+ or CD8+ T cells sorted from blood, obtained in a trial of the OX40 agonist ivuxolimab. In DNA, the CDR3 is TGTGCCAGCAGTAAACAGCCCCAGCATTTT. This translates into CASSKQPQHF.